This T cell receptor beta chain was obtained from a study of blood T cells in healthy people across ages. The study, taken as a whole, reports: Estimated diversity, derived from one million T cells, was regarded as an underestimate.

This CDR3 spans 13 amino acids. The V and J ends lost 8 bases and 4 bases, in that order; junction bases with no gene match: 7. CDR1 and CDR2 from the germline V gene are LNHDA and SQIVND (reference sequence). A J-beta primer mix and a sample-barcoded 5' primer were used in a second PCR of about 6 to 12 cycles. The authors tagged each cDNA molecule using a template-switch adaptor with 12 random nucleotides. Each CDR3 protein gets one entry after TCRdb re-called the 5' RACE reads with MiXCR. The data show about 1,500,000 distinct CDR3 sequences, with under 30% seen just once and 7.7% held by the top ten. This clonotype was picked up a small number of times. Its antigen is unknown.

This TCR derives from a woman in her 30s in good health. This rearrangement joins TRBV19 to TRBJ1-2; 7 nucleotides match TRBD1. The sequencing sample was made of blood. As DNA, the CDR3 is TGTGCCAGTCGGGCAGGGGGACCCTATGGCTACACCTTC. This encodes CASRAGGPYGYTF.